The rows below give T cell receptor beta chains drawn from one sample of a study of T cells in Graves' hyperthyroidism and ophthalmopathy. TCRdb independently ran MiXCR on the multiplex PCR reads; one entry per CDR3 protein. This sample carries 800,000 or so distinct CDR3 sequences, 35% to 45% of them seen once, and the ten largest clones take around 9.3%. The sequenced sample was blood. These receptors came from a man aged 18 to 30 with Graves' hyperthyroidism. Each CDR3 is given with its conserved first and last residue. The D gene is left open where the match is weak. Expanded clones get a size class; other rows say once, few or many, or leave the size out.

length: 18
size: .
J: TRBJ1-2
V: TRBV7-3
D: .
DNA: TGTGCCAGCAGCCGTCCGGGCCAACAAATAAGTTCTAACTATGGCTACACCTTC
CDR3: CASSRPGQQISSNYGYTF

length: 12
size: many
J: TRBJ1-5
V: TRBV19
D: .
DNA: TGTGCCACAGGGGATGGAAATCAGCCCCAGCATTTT
CDR3: CATGDGNQPQHF

length: 13
size: many
J: TRBJ2-5
V: TRBV7-3
D: .
DNA: TGTGCCAGCAGCTTTTCACCCCAAGAGACCCAGTACTTC
CDR3: CASSFSPQETQYF

length: 16
size: .
J: TRBJ2-2
V: TRBV7-2
D: .
DNA: TGTGCCAGCAGCTTAGTCGGGGGGCCATCCGCCGGGGAGCTGTTTTTT
CDR3: CASSLVGGPSAGELFF

length: 16
size: once
J: TRBJ2-3
V: TRBV2
D: TRBD2
DNA: TGTGCCAGCAGTGGCTCGCGGGAGGGCCTCACAGATACGCAGTATTTT
CDR3: CASSGSREGLTDTQYF

length: 11
size: many
J: TRBJ1-2
V: TRBV2
D: .
DNA: TGTGCCAGCAGTTCGTTAGGGGGCTACACCTTC
CDR3: CASSSLGGYTF

length: 15
size: .
J: TRBJ1-5
V: TRBV19
D: TRBD1
DNA: TGTGCCAGTACCTCCACAGGGGAGGGCAATCAGCCCCAGCATTTT
CDR3: CASTSTGEGNQPQHF

length: 12
size: many
J: TRBJ1-4
V: TRBV10-3
D: .
DNA: TGTGCCATCAGCGAAACTAATGAAAAACTGTTTTTT
CDR3: CAISETNEKLFF

length: 14
size: many
J: TRBJ2-7
V: TRBV20-1
D: .
DNA: TGCAGTGCTCAGGACTTACCGAGCTCCTACGAGCAGTACTTC
CDR3: CSAQDLPSSYEQYF

length: 15
size: few
J: TRBJ2-5
V: TRBV7-2
D: TRBD2
DNA: TGTGCCAGCAGCCAACTAGCGGGAGGTAAAGAGACCCAGTACTTC
CDR3: CASSQLAGGKETQYF

length: 13
size: .
J: TRBJ2-7
V: TRBV12-3/TRBV12-4
D: .
DNA: TGTGCCAGCAGTTTAAACCGGCTCTACGAGCAGTACTTC
CDR3: CASSLNRLYEQYF

length: 13
size: many
J: TRBJ2-5
V: TRBV7-2
D: .
DNA: TGTGCCAGCAGCCCACCGGGGGAAGAGACCCAGTACTTC
CDR3: CASSPPGEETQYF

length: 16
size: many
J: TRBJ1-4
V: TRBV7-9
D: .
DNA: TGTGCCAGCACCCCCAGACAGACCACAACTAATGAAAAACTGTTTTTT
CDR3: CASTPRQTTTNEKLFF

length: 16
size: few
J: TRBJ2-7
V: TRBV7-2
D: TRBD1
DNA: TGTGCCAGCAGCTCGGCCGGGACAGGGGCCACCTACGAGCAGTACTTC
CDR3: CASSSAGTGATYEQYF

length: 19
size: .
J: TRBJ2-6
V: TRBV6-5
D: TRBD1
DNA: TGTGCCAGCAGTTACGGTTCGCCCCAGGGGGCGCGGGGGGCCAACGTCCTGACTTTC
CDR3: CASSYGSPQGARGANVLTF

length: 16
size: .
J: TRBJ2-7
V: TRBV5-1
D: TRBD2
DNA: TGCGCCAGCAGCCAAGATAGGCCAGCGGGAGCCTACGAGCAGTACTTC
CDR3: CASSQDRPAGAYEQYF

length: 15
size: few
J: TRBJ2-2
V: TRBV7-8
D: TRBD1
DNA: TGTGCCAGCAGCTTAACCGGGACAGGGGGCGGGGAGCTGTTTTTT
CDR3: CASSLTGTGGGELFF

length: 12
size: .
J: TRBJ2-7
V: TRBV9
D: .
DNA: TGTGCCAGCAGCGCTGGGATCGGGGAGCTGTACTTC
CDR3: CASSAGIGELYF

length: 12
size: many
J: TRBJ2-7
V: TRBV7-9
D: .
DNA: TGTGCCAGCAGCCAACTACGGGACGAGCAGTACTTC
CDR3: CASSQLRDEQYF

length: 16
size: .
J: TRBJ1-4
V: TRBV9
D: .
DNA: TGTGCCAGCAGCTTTGTAAAGGGAGATAAAGATGAAAAACTGTTTTTT
CDR3: CASSFVKGDKDEKLFF

length: 16
size: .
J: TRBJ1-5
V: TRBV7-9
D: .
DNA: TGTGCCAGCAGCTTAGGAGGAATCAGGGAAGGCCAGCCCCAGCATTTT
CDR3: CASSLGGIREGQPQHF

length: 15
size: many
J: TRBJ1-6
V: TRBV2
D: .
DNA: TGTGCCAGCGGTATACAGGGCTCCTATAATTCACCCCTCCACTTT
CDR3: CASGIQGSYNSPLHF

length: 16
size: .
J: TRBJ2-6
V: TRBV20-1
D: TRBD1
DNA: TGCAGTGCTATGGACAGGGGCTACTCTGGGGCCAACGTCCTGACTTTC
CDR3: CSAMDRGYSGANVLTF

length: 18
size: .
J: TRBJ2-5
V: TRBV14
D: .
DNA: TGTGCCAGCAGCCAAGATAGAAGACCCAAATTGGGTGCCGAGACCCAGTACTTC
CDR3: CASSQDRRPKLGAETQYF

length: 17
size: .
J: TRBJ2-7
V: TRBV7-2
D: TRBD1
DNA: TGTGCCAGCAGCTTAGTAAGCCCGGGACAGGGGGGCTACGAGCAGTACTTC
CDR3: CASSLVSPGQGGYEQYF

length: 11
size: many
J: TRBJ1-1
V: TRBV19
D: .
DNA: TGTGCCAGTAATTCCGTGGGTGAAGCTTTCTTT
CDR3: CASNSVGEAFF

length: 15
size: .
J: TRBJ2-7
V: TRBV11-2
D: TRBD1
DNA: TGTGCCAGCAGCTCGCCACAGGGGAAGGCCTACGAGCAGTACTTC
CDR3: CASSSPQGKAYEQYF

length: 14
size: .
J: TRBJ1-3
V: TRBV6-5
D: TRBD1
DNA: TGTGCCAGCAGACCGACAGGGAGGGGAAACACCATATATTTT
CDR3: CASRPTGRGNTIYF